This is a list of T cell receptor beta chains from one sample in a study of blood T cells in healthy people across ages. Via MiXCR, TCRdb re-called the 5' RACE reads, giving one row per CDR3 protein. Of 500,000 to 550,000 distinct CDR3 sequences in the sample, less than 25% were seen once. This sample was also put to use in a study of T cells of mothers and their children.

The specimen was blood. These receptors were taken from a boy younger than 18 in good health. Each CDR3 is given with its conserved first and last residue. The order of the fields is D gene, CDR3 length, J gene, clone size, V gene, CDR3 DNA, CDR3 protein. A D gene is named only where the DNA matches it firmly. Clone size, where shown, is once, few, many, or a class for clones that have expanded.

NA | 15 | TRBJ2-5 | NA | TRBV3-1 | TGTGCCAGCAGCCAAGTGTACAGCGCCCAAGAGACCCAGTACTTC | CASSQVYSAQETQYF
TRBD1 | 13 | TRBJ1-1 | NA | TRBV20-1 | TGCACCTTGACCGACAGGGACCTATGGGGGGCTTTCTTT | CTLTDRDLWGAFF
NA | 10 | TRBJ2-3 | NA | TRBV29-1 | TGCAGCTCCTACTTGGATACGCAGTATTTT | CSSYLDTQYF
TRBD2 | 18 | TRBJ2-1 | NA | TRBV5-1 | TGCGCCAGCAGCTTGGTCCCAGTAACTAGCGGGTCAATCAATGAGCAGTTCTTC | CASSLVPVTSGSINEQFF
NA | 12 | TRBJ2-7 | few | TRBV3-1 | TGTGCCAGCAGCCCCGACCCCCACGAGCAGTACTTC | CASSPDPHEQYF
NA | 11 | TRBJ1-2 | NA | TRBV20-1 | TGCAGTGCCTGGACCTCCTATGGCTACACCTTC | CSAWTSYGYTF
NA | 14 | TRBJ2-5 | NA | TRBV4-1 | TGCGCCAGCAGCCAAGATCGAAGGGCAGAGACCCAGTACTTC | CASSQDRRAETQYF
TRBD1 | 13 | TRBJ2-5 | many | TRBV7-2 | TGTGCCAGCAGTTCGGGACAGCAAGAGACCCAGTACTTC | CASSSGQQETQYF
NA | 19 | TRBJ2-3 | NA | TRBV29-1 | TGCAGCGTGGAGGGACTTACAAACCCCAAGGGCCCTACCGCAGATACGCAGTATTTT | CSVEGLTNPKGPTADTQYF
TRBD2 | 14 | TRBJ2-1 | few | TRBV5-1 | TGCGCCAGCAGCAGTAGCGGGACGGGAGATGAGCAGTTCTTC | CASSSSGTGDEQFF